The 20 T cell receptor beta chains reported below all come from one sample, sequenced in a study of shared clonotypes between healthy human individuals. Only in-frame clones appear in the TCRdb table, and some are missing; sequencing was by immunoSEQ multiplex PCR. The sample has over 850,000 clones; more than 75% are singletons. Specimen: memory CD4+ T cells from PBMCs. Subset noted: CD45RA-negative fraction. Receptor source: a young man in good health. Some clones in this sample may be carry-over from other donors' samples.

This clone showed up just once. Distinct nucleotide sequences in the sample also encode this CDR3. This chain links TRBV5-1 with TRBJ1-3; 9 bases align to TRBD1. Germline CDR1 is SGHRS and CDR2 is YFSETQ. J gave up 2 bases and V 0 bases, and 0 bases lay outside the gene matches. The CDR3 runs 15 residues. The CDR3: CASSLDRGPGNTIYF. DNA for the CDR3: TGCGCCAGCAGCTTGGACAGGGGGCCTGGAAACACCATATATTTT.

The J gene is TRBJ2-1, the V gene TRBV4-2; maybe TRBD2 (6 bases). V was cut by 1 base and J by 9 bases, with 13 bases left in between. The CDR3 totals 14 residues. Germline loops: CDR1 LGHNA, CDR2 YNFKEQ. CDR3 in amino acids: CASSQVWTGGEQFF. CDR3 DNA: TGTGCCAGCAGCCAAGTTTGGACCGGGGGTGAGCAGTTCTTC.

The genes are TRBV9 and TRBJ2-1; a weak D match, TRBD2 (6 bases). V was shortened by 4 bases and J by 6 bases, with 17 bases between the two germline ends. The CDR3 consists of 15 residues. Germline lookup yields CDR1 SGDLS and CDR2 YYNGEE. CDR3 in DNA: TGTGCCAGCAGCCCTTTCGGGGGTATCGGCAATGAGCAGTTCTTC. This sequence encodes CASSPFGGIGNEQFF.

V is TRBV5-4 and J is TRBJ2-7; maybe TRBD2 (6 bases). Per germline, CDR1 SGHNT and CDR2 YYREEE (reference sequence). V dropped 0 bases and J dropped 6 bases, with 16 bases sitting between them. The CDR3 is 15 amino acids. CDR3 sequence reads: CASSLGSGRGGEQYF. The CDR3 bases are TGTGCCAGCAGCTTGGGTTCCGGGAGAGGTGGCGAGCAGTACTTC.

The CDR3 region is CASSTRTGNEQYF. CDR3 bases: TGTGCCAGCAGCACCCGGACAGGGAACGAGCAGTACTTC. The V call is TRBV5-4, the J call TRBJ2-7; 8 bases fit TRBD1. With V trimmed by 4 bases and J by 5 bases, 5 bases remained unmatched. The CDR3 runs 13 residues. Germline lookup yields CDR1 SGHNT and CDR2 YYREEE (reference sequence).

The chain recombines TRBV7-2 with TRBJ2-3; D may be TRBD1 or TRBD2 (7 bases each). The CDR3 spans 16 residues. The germline gives CDR1 SGHTA, CDR2 FQGNSA. Trimming pared 5 bases from V and 4 bases from J, leaving 19 bases between. The CDR3 protein is CASSVLGGGGADTQYF. The CDR3 bases are TGTGCCAGCAGCGTCCTCGGGGGAGGGGGCGCAGATACGCAGTATTTT.

The chain is built from TRBV27 and TRBJ2-7; 8 nucleotides agree with TRBD1. CDR3 size: 15 residues. The V gene's germline CDR1 is MNHEY and CDR2 SMNVEV (reference sequence). V gave up 4 bases and J gave up 1 base; unmatched junction bases: 6. CDR3 residues: CASSSRTGMSYEQYF. In DNA, the CDR3 is TGTGCCAGCAGTTCTCGGACAGGGATGTCCTACGAGCAGTACTTC.

CDR3 region: CASTRQGTGYEQYF. Written as DNA, the CDR3 is TGTGCCAGCACGAGACAGGGGACGGGTTACGAGCAGTACTTC. The chain combines TRBV6-1 with TRBJ2-7, with 8 bases lining up with TRBD1. The CDR3 totals 14 residues. The ends lost 7 bases at V and 4 bases at J; junction bases unmatched: 9. Germline assignment: CDR1 MNHNS and CDR2 SASEGT.

The rearrangement joins TRBV6-1 to TRBJ2-3; no clear D gene. Looked up from germline, CDR1 is MNHNS and CDR2 is SASEGT. The CDR3 spans 15 residues. The V end was cut by 1 base, the J end by 3 bases, with 11 bases between. The CDR3 is CASSEGVFGTDTQYF. The CDR3 bases are TGTGCCAGCAGTGAAGGGGTATTCGGAACAGATACGCAGTATTTT.

This chain joins TRBV5-6 and TRBJ2-5, with a weak D call TRBD2 (5 bases). The V gene lost 7 bases and the J gene lost 4 bases, with 11 bases spanning the gap. Germline V CDR1 and CDR2: SGHDT, YYEEEE. The CDR3 contains 12 residues. The CDR3 region has the DNA TGTGCCAGCGCCGGCGGGTTAGAGACCCAGTACTTC. Protein: CASAGGLETQYF.

This chain joins TRBV9 and TRBJ2-7; no clear D gene. CDR3 length: 15 residues. Trimming took off 4 bases at V and 4 bases at J, with 18 bases between the two ends. Looked up from germline, CDR1 is SGDLS and CDR2 is YYNGEE. CDR3 bases: TGTGCCAGCAGCCTCCACTCGGCAAACACTTACGAGCAGTACTTC. This sequence encodes CASSLHSANTYEQYF.

The rearrangement uses TRBV28 and TRBJ2-3, with unresolved D. Deletions cut 5 bases from V and 10 bases from J, with 7 bases between. Germline V gives CDR1 MDHEN, CDR2 SYDVKM. This CDR3 comprises 10 residues. This CDR3 is CASSRSSQYF. The CDR3 coding sequence is TGTGCCAGCAGTCGCTCCTCGCAGTATTTT.

The chain combines TRBV10-3 with TRBJ1-1; D gene ambiguous. The CDR3 has 14 amino acids. V lost 0 bases to trimming and J lost 6 bases, with 11 bases between them. From germline, CDR1 is ENHRY and CDR2 SYGVKD. CDR3 sequence reads: CAISESGVGAEAFF. Written as DNA, the CDR3 is TGTGCCATCAGTGAGTCCGGGGTCGGCGCTGAAGCTTTCTTT.

Regarding this clone: Distinct nucleotide sequences in the sample also encode this CDR3. The rearrangement joins TRBV6-5 to TRBJ1-5; weak D call: TRBD1 (5 bases). Germline V CDR1 and CDR2: MNHEY, SVGAGI. The germline V and J ends were trimmed by 0 bases and 4 bases, with 7 bases remaining between them. The CDR3 is 14 amino acids. The CDR3 protein is CASSYSWGNQPQHF. The CDR3 DNA reads TGTGCCAGCAGTTACTCCTGGGGGAATCAGCCCCAGCATTTT.

V and J are TRBV5-1 and TRBJ1-3; D ambiguous. Deletions cut 4 bases from V and 8 bases from J, with 10 bases between. The germline gives CDR1 SGHRS, CDR2 YFSETQ. The CDR3 spans 12 residues. CDR3 region: CASSPGPDTIYF. In DNA form, the CDR3 reads TGCGCCAGCAGCCCTGGGCCGGACACCATATATTTT.

The chain couples TRBV25-1 to TRBJ1-4, with D unresolved. V was shortened by 1 base and J by 0 bases, with 9 bases between the two germline ends. The germline V gene has CDR1 MGHDK and CDR2 SYGVNS. The CDR3 sequence is 16 residues long. The CDR3 spells CASSECVAATNEKLFF. The CDR3 DNA sequence: TGTGCCAGCAGTGAATGTGTAGCAGCAACTAATGAAAAACTGTTTTTT.

With respect to this clone: Other DNA sequences in the sample encode the same CDR3. V usage is TRBV27 and J usage is TRBJ1-5; D might be TRBD1 (6 bases). This CDR3 region has 13 residues. V was clipped by 6 bases and J by 4 bases, with 10 bases between them. Per the germline V gene, CDR1 is MNHEY and CDR2 is SMNVEV (reference sequence). CDR3 loop: CASRDSRNQPQHF. The DNA of the CDR3 is TGTGCCAGCAGGGACAGCCGTAATCAGCCCCAGCATTTT.

This clone was seen many times. This chain links TRBV19 with TRBJ1-1, with no clear D. V lost 6 bases and J 4 bases, leaving 18 bases between the germline ends. The CDR3 runs 15 residues. The germline V gene encodes CDR1 LNHDA and CDR2 SQIVND (reference sequence). CDR3 nucleotide sequence: TGTGCCAGTAGGAGCCAATCTACCGTGGGCACTGAAGCTTTCTTT. It yields the protein CASRSQSTVGTEAFF. The full variable domain, completed using reference TRBV19 and TRBJ1-1, is DGGITQSPKYLFRKEGQNVTLSCEQNLNHDAMYWYRQDPGQGLRLIYYSQIVNDFQKGDIAEGYSVSREKKESFPLTVTSAQKNPTAFYLCASRSQSTVGTEAFFGQGTRLTVV.

A few counts support this clone. The chain uses TRBV30 and TRBJ1-1, with D unclear. CDR3 length: 13 amino acids. Trimming took 0 bases from V and 5 from J, leaving 10 bases between them. Germline CDR1 is GTSNPN and CDR2 is SVGIG (reference sequence). CDR3 amino acids: CAWSVSQMTEAFF. The CDR3 region has the DNA TGTGCCTGGAGTGTAAGCCAAATGACTGAAGCTTTCTTT.

Points on this clone: Other DNA sequences in this specimen translate into the identical CDR3. V is TRBV5-1 and J is TRBJ2-7, with TRBD1 matching 9 bases. The CDR3 totals 15 residues. The germline V gene encodes CDR1 SGHRS and CDR2 YFSETQ. J gave up 2 bases and V 4 bases, and 7 bases lay outside the gene matches. As DNA, the CDR3 is TGCGCCAGCAGCCCAAGAGGGACAGGGCCCTACGAGCAGTACTTC. Translation: CASSPRGTGPYEQYF.